Each of the 23 T cell receptor beta chains below was sequenced from the same sample in a study of shared clonotypes between healthy human individuals (dated by TCRdb to about 2020). Receptors were amplified or captured by the immunoSEQ multiplex PCR assay. TCRdb took this table from immuneACCESS and kept in-frame rearrangements with V and J called. Such tables lack part of the clones; where checked against another copy, unresolved V genes explain under half of the gap, and the rest is unexplained. A total of a few hundred thousand clones appear in this sample, 97% of them only once. About 0.057% of the sample is taken by the ten largest. Sequencing used naive CD4+ T cells sorted from blood. Per the publication, the cell subset or site label means: CD45RA+ positively selected. These receptors were taken from a woman between 25 and 40 years old in good health.

The CDR3 DNA reads TGTGCCAGCAGTTTGGGGGGTTTCTTTGGCTACACCTTC. Its protein is CASSLGGFFGYTF. This sequence joins TRBV28 and TRBJ1-2; D is possibly TRBD1 (5 bases). Germline V lookup: CDR1 MDHEN, CDR2 SYDVKM. V was clipped by 3 bases and J by 7 bases, with 12 bases between them. CDR3 length: 13 amino acids.

This chain joins TRBV28 and TRBJ2-1; D remains unclear. The germline CDR1 and CDR2 sequences are MDHEN and SYDVKM. The CDR3 is 13 amino acids. Trimming left V 9 bases short and J 8 bases short, with 17 bases between. This chain's CDR3 is CASHGDDRDEQFF. The DNA of the CDR3 is TGTGCCAGTCACGGAGACGATAGGGATGAGCAGTTCTTC. The full variable domain, completed using reference TRBV28 and TRBJ2-1, is DVKVTQSSRYLVKRTGEKVFLECVQDMDHENMFWYRQDPGLGLRLIYFSYDVKMKEKGDIPEGYSVSREKKERFSLILESASTNQTSMYLCASHGDDRDEQFFGPGTRLTVL.

The chain combines TRBV10-2 with TRBJ2-2; TRBD2 aligns across 11 bases. The ends lost 3 bases at V and 4 bases at J; junction bases unmatched: 7. There are 17 residues in the CDR3. Germline V gives CDR1 WSHSY, CDR2 SAAADI. CDR3 residues: CASSEASGRMSTGELFF. CDR3 sequence (DNA): TGCGCCAGCAGTGAAGCTAGCGGGAGGATGAGCACCGGGGAGCTGTTTTTT.

The chain has TRBV10-2 and TRBJ1-4; 10 positions match TRBD1. V shed 4 bases, J shed 5 bases, and the junction held 4 bases outside the gene matches. CDR1 WSHSY and CDR2 SAAADI come from the germline V gene. The CDR3 length is 15 residues. The CDR3 DNA is TGCGCCAGCAGTGGACGGACAGGGGGAAATGAAAAACTGTTTTTT. Protein product: CASSGRTGGNEKLFF.

The gene calls are TRBV30 and TRBJ2-2; D is perhaps TRBD1 (5 bases). Per the germline V gene, CDR1 is GTSNPN and CDR2 is SVGIG (reference sequence). Trimming took off 0 bases at V and 6 bases at J, with 11 bases between the two ends. The length of the CDR3 is 14 residues. CDR3: CAWSVKGYAGELFF. In DNA, the CDR3 is TGTGCCTGGAGTGTAAAGGGGTACGCCGGGGAGCTGTTTTTT.

The genes are TRBV2 and TRBJ2-7; TRBD1 might be the D (6 bases). There are 13 residues in the CDR3. The V and J ends lost 8 bases and 0 bases respectively, with 11 bases between them. The germline CDR1 and CDR2 sequences are SNHLY and FYNNEI. The CDR3 DNA follows: TGTGCCAGCCGGGACATGAACTCCTACGAGCAGTACTTC. Translating it yields CASRDMNSYEQYF.

This chain links TRBV6-5 with TRBJ2-1; 12 bases agree with TRBD2. Germline CDR1 and CDR2: MNHEY and SVGAGI. The CDR3 runs to 16 residues. V shed 2 bases, J shed 9 bases, and the junction held 8 bases outside the gene matches. Here the CDR3 DNA reads TGTGCCAGCAGTTACCTTCCGAGACTAGCGGGAGTTGAGCAGTTCTTC. This codes for CASSYLPRLAGVEQFF.

The chain couples TRBV7-9 to TRBJ1-1; maybe TRBD1 (6 bases). Germline V lookup: CDR1 SEHNR, CDR2 FQNEAQ (reference sequence). V lost 7 bases to trimming and J lost 3 bases, with 15 bases between them. The CDR3 sequence is 14 residues long. The CDR3: CASILGGDDTEAFF. For the CDR3, the DNA is TGTGCCAGCATCCTAGGGGGGGATGACACTGAAGCTTTCTTT.

The chain recombines TRBV19 with TRBJ2-3; possibly TRBD2 for D (5 bases). The CDR3 consists of 15 residues. Deletions cut 7 bases from V and 0 bases from J, with 14 bases between. Germline CDR1 reads LNHDA; CDR2 reads SQIVND (reference sequence). This chain's CDR3 is CASTQYGGSTDTQYF. CDR3 nucleotides: TGTGCCAGTACCCAATACGGCGGGAGCACAGATACGCAGTATTTT.

The CDR3 DNA is TGTGCCACTCCCAACTGGGCACCAAGCACAGATACGCAGTATTTT. It is translated as CATPNWAPSTDTQYF. The chain links TRBV19 to TRBJ2-3; D gene unclear. Trimming pared 10 bases from V and 0 bases from J, leaving 17 bases between. The CDR3 runs 15 residues. CDR1 and CDR2 (germline): LNHDA, SQIVND (reference sequence).

This clone appeared once. This chain connects TRBV7-9 to TRBJ1-3; D is possibly TRBD1 (5 bases). The CDR3 sequence is 19 residues long. Per the germline V gene, CDR1 is SEHNR and CDR2 is FQNEAQ (reference sequence). The ends were cut back, 3 bases at V and 3 bases at J, with 24 bases in the middle. Written as DNA, the CDR3 is TGTGCCAGCAGCTTTCGACAGAGCTCTGGAAACACCATTGGAAACACCATATATTTT. This translates into CASSFRQSSGNTIGNTIYF. The whole variable domain, filled in from reference TRBV7-9 and TRBJ1-3, reads DTGVSQNPRHKITKRGQNVTFRCDPISEHNRLYWYRQTLGQGPEFLTYFQNEAQLEKSRLLSDRFSAERPKGSFSTLEIQRTEQGDSAMYLCASSFRQSSGNTIGNTIYFGEGSWLTVV.

This clone was observed once. The V and J genes are TRBV28 and TRBJ2-1; D might be TRBD1 or TRBD2, each matching 5 bases. Germline loops: CDR1 MDHEN, CDR2 SYDVKM. V lost 8 bases, J lost 8 bases, and 25 bases lay in between. CDR3 length equals 16 residues. The CDR3 region is CASSDGHGARRHEQFF. In DNA, the CDR3 is TGTGCCAGCTCTGATGGCCACGGGGCGCGGCGACATGAGCAGTTCTTC. The whole variable domain, filled in from reference TRBV28 and TRBJ2-1, reads DVKVTQSSRYLVKRTGEKVFLECVQDMDHENMFWYRQDPGLGLRLIYFSYDVKMKEKGDIPEGYSVSREKKERFSLILESASTNQTSMYLCASSDGHGARRHEQFFGPGTRLTVL.

V and J are TRBV28 and TRBJ1-5; D is uncertain. CDR3 length equals 12 residues. CDR1 and CDR2 (germline): MDHEN, SYDVKM. Trimming took 6 bases from V and 0 from J, leaving 3 bases between them. This CDR3 reads CASRASNQPQHF. CDR3 coding DNA: TGTGCCAGCAGAGCTAGCAATCAGCCCCAGCATTTT.

Remarks on this clone: This sample includes further DNA sequences coding for the same CDR3. The chain links TRBV9 to TRBJ2-3; 8 nucleotides align to TRBD1. V gave up 0 bases and J gave up 1 base; unmatched junction bases: 1. This CDR3 contains 15 residues. Per germline, CDR1 SGDLS and CDR2 YYNGEE. CDR3 residues: CASSVVGQGTDTQYF. For the CDR3, the DNA is TGTGCCAGCAGCGTAGTGGGACAGGGCACAGATACGCAGTATTTT.

The chain combines TRBV5-1 with TRBJ2-1; 10 nucleotides agree with TRBD2. In germline, CDR1 is SGHRS, CDR2 YFSETQ. With V trimmed by 5 bases and J by 0 bases, 11 bases remained unmatched. CDR3 length: 18 amino acids. The CDR3 loop is CASRGTSVKLSSYNEQFF. Here the CDR3 DNA reads TGCGCCAGCAGGGGGACTAGCGTAAAACTGAGCTCCTACAATGAGCAGTTCTTC.

The J gene is TRBJ1-1, the V gene TRBV10-1, with 8 bases fitting TRBD1. The V segment lost 2 bases and the J segment 1 base; nucleotides outside the gene matches: 3. Germline V gene sequence: CDR1 WNHNN, CDR2 SYGVQD (reference sequence). The CDR3 has 15 amino acids. DNA for the CDR3: TGCGCCAGCAGTGAGCCCGGGACAGGGAACACTGAAGCTTTCTTT. This sequence encodes CASSEPGTGNTEAFF.

V and J are TRBV28 and TRBJ2-7, with D unresolved. Trimming pared 4 bases from V and 2 bases from J, leaving 6 bases between. This CDR3 spans 12 amino acids. The germline CDR1 and CDR2 sequences are MDHEN and SYDVKM. The CDR3 DNA reads as TGTGCCAGCAGTTCTCACCCCTACGAGCAGTACTTC. It yields the protein CASSSHPYEQYF.

The rearrangement uses TRBV10-3 and TRBJ1-2; D gene uncertain. The CDR3 has 13 residues. The V gene lost 0 bases and the J gene lost 6 bases, with 8 bases spanning the gap. Germline loops: CDR1 ENHRY, CDR2 SYGVKD. This CDR3 is CAISESESDGYTF. CDR3 DNA: TGTGCCATCAGTGAGTCCGAGTCAGATGGCTACACCTTC.

The chain uses TRBV5-1 and TRBJ1-1, with D perhaps matching TRBD1 (5 bases). This CDR3 is built from 15 residues. Germline assignment: CDR1 SGHRS and CDR2 YFSETQ. V dropped 4 bases and J dropped 5 bases, with 18 bases sitting between them. The CDR3 bases are TGCGCCAGCAGCCTTTCGGGGGGAGGTGATACTGAAGCTTTCTTT. Encoded protein: CASSLSGGGDTEAFF.

The CDR3: CASSYLTGATGELFF. The CDR3 coding sequence is TGTGCCAGCAGTTACCTTACAGGGGCCACCGGGGAGCTGTTTTTT. V usage is TRBV6-5 and J usage is TRBJ2-2, with TRBD1 matching 7 bases. The germline CDR1 and CDR2 sequences are MNHEY and SVGAGI. This CDR3 region has 15 residues. J gave up 4 bases and V 2 bases, and 4 bases lay outside the gene matches.

The rearrangement uses TRBV2 and TRBJ2-5; 8 bases line up with TRBD2. The J segment lost 5 bases and the V segment lost 5 bases, leaving 16 bases of the junction unmatched. The germline V gene encodes CDR1 SNHLY and CDR2 FYNNEI. The CDR3 extends over 17 amino acids. This CDR3 is CASSSGFGLAFGETQYF. In DNA form, the CDR3 reads TGTGCCAGCAGTTCCGGGTTTGGACTAGCCTTTGGGGAGACCCAGTACTTC.

The rearrangement uses TRBV5-4 and TRBJ1-1; D gene ambiguous. V lost 3 bases, J lost 1 base, and 10 bases lay in between. The CDR3 extends over 14 amino acids. Germline CDR1 and CDR2: SGHNT and YYREEE (reference sequence). The CDR3 DNA is TGTGCCAGCAGCTCCGAGACGGGGAACACTGAAGCTTTCTTT. Amino acid sequence: CASSSETGNTEAFF.

This chain uses TRBV28 with TRBJ2-5; 10 nucleotides line up with TRBD2. The CDR3 has 14 residues. The V and J ends lost 6 bases and 5 bases, in that order; junction bases with no gene match: 6. Germline CDR1 is MDHEN and CDR2 is SYDVKM. CDR3 sequence: CASSSGTSVETQYF. CDR3 in DNA: TGTGCCAGCAGCAGCGGGACTAGCGTGGAGACCCAGTACTTC.